Listed here are 20 T cell receptor beta chains from one sample, sequenced in a study of shared clonotypes between healthy human individuals. Clones were sequenced by immunoSEQ multiplex PCR, and TCRdb holds only the in-frame ones, with some missing. This table holds some 2,000,000 clones, 90% to 96% found once. Material for sequencing was naive CD4+ T cells sorted from blood. Subset reported: CD45RA+ positively selected. The receptor source for this set is a man in his late teens or twenties in good health.

The V call is TRBV11-2, the J call TRBJ2-5, with D unresolved. The CDR3 is 14 amino acids. The germline gives CDR1 SGHAT, CDR2 FQNNGV. V was cut by 7 bases and J by 4 bases, with 16 bases left in between. Here the CDR3 DNA reads TGTGCCAGCACCCCACAACCGGGTGGAGAGACCCAGTACTTC. Protein sequence: CASTPQPGGETQYF.

This clone was recorded only once. J is TRBJ1-2 and V is TRBV25-1; D is unresolved. CDR1 is MGHDK, CDR2 SYGVNS, per germline. The germline V and J ends were trimmed by 1 base and 8 bases, with 11 bases remaining between them. The CDR3 runs to 13 residues. The CDR3 DNA is TGTGCCAGCAGTGAATGGGCAGCCGTAGGCTACACCTTC. It translates to CASSEWAAVGYTF.

This chain uses TRBV28 with TRBJ2-7; no reliable D call. The V end was cut by 5 bases, the J end by 4 bases, with 18 bases between. The germline V gene encodes CDR1 MDHEN and CDR2 SYDVKM. This CDR3 region has 15 residues. CDR3 DNA sequence: TGTGCCAGCAGTGTCTTGGACGGACCTAGGTACGAGCAGTACTTC. Amino acid sequence: CASSVLDGPRYEQYF.

The chain recombines TRBV5-1 with TRBJ2-1; 10 bases line up with TRBD1. CDR3 size: 15 residues. Trimming took 6 bases from V and 5 from J; bases not matched to a gene: 8. Germline CDR1 reads SGHRS; CDR2 reads YFSETQ. CDR3 coding DNA: TGCGCCAGCACCCTGCCGGGACAGGGGAACAATGAGCAGTTCTTC. This encodes CASTLPGQGNNEQFF.

The V call is TRBV9, the J call TRBJ1-1; D is unclear. The germline V gene has CDR1 SGDLS and CDR2 YYNGEE. V gave up 0 bases and J gave up 2 bases, with 14 bases separating them. The CDR3 has 16 amino acids. This CDR3 is CASSVAADTKNTEAFF. The CDR3 coding sequence is TGTGCCAGCAGCGTAGCGGCAGACACCAAAAACACTGAAGCTTTCTTT.

CDR3 DNA: TGTGCCAGCAGTCTCGGGACAGGGTACACAGATACGCAGTATTTT. Residues: CASSLGTGYTDTQYF. The V call is TRBV27, the J call TRBJ2-3; TRBD1 matches 9 bases. V lost 5 bases and J lost 2; bases outside the gene matches: 5. CDR1 is MNHEY and CDR2 is SMNVEV in the germline V gene (reference sequence). The CDR3 extends over 15 amino acids.

V gene TRBV5-4 combines with J gene TRBJ1-5; 8 bases match TRBD1. Germline CDR1 and CDR2: SGHNT and YYREEE (reference sequence). The ends lost 4 bases at V and 6 bases at J; junction bases unmatched: 9. The CDR3 runs 15 residues. As DNA, the CDR3 is TGTGCCAGCAGCAATGGCCCAGGGGGCAGTCAGCCCCAGCATTTT. Amino acid sequence: CASSNGPGGSQPQHF.

V is TRBV5-6 and J is TRBJ1-6, with D possibly TRBD1 on 5 matching bases. The length of the CDR3 is 17 residues. V gave up 1 base and J gave up 0 bases, with 11 bases separating them. CDR1 is SGHDT and CDR2 is YYEEEE in the germline V gene. This chain's CDR3 is CASSLPGRFSYNSPLHF. In DNA form, the CDR3 reads TGTGCCAGCAGCTTGCCAGGGAGGTTCTCCTATAATTCACCCCTCCACTTT.

This clone was observed a single time. The rearrangement joins TRBV7-9 to TRBJ1-5; D uncertain. The CDR3 runs to 15 residues. Trimming shortened V by 1 base and J by 9 bases, and 16 bases separated the two germline ends. Germline V CDR1 and CDR2: SEHNR, FQNEAQ (reference sequence). CDR3 DNA sequence: TGTGCCAGCAGCTTAGGCCCCGCGGAAGGGATGCCCCAGCATTTT. Translation: CASSLGPAEGMPQHF. Complete variable domain (other parts from reference TRBV7-9 and TRBJ1-5): DTGVSQNPRHKITKRGQNVTFRCDPISEHNRLYWYRQTLGQGPEFLTYFQNEAQLEKSRLLSDRFSAERPKGSFSTLEIQRTEQGDSAMYLCASSLGPAEGMPQHFGDGTRLSIL.

This clone was counted once. The gene calls are TRBV7-3 and TRBJ2-5, with D possibly being TRBD1 (5 bases). The CDR3 covers 15 residues. Germline V gene data show CDR1 as SGHTA and CDR2 as FQGTGA. Trimming left V 1 base short and J 2 bases short, with 11 bases between. DNA of the CDR3: TGTGCCAGCAGCTTAATGGGGCAGCAGCAAGAGACCCAGTACTTC. Encoded protein: CASSLMGQQQETQYF.

V gene TRBV12-5 combines with J gene TRBJ2-1, with D tentatively TRBD2 (6 bases). The V and J ends lost 3 bases and 2 bases respectively, with 11 bases between them. Germline CDR1 reads LGHNT; CDR2 reads FRNRAP. The CDR3 runs 15 residues. CDR3: CASGFPLATYNEQFF. As DNA, the CDR3 is TGTGCTAGTGGTTTTCCACTAGCTACCTACAATGAGCAGTTCTTC. The variable domain in full, with the rest retrieved from reference TRBV12-5 and TRBJ2-1, is DARVTQTPRHKVTEMGQEVTMRCQPILGHNTVFWYRQTMMQGLELLAYFRNRAPLDDSGMPKDRFSAEMPDATLATLKIQPSEPRDSAVYFCASGFPLATYNEQFFGPGTRLTVL.

To note about this clone: The junction and the germline gene differ at one end; a read error may be behind it. The chain couples TRBV7-7 to TRBJ2-7; unclear D gene. This CDR3 contains 12 residues. The germline gives CDR1 SSHAT, CDR2 FNYEAQ (reference sequence). The CDR3 spells CASSPPGGEQYF. In DNA, the CDR3 is TGTGCTAGCAGCCCCCCGGGTGGAGAGCAGTACTTC. Based on the CDR3 plus reference TRBV7-7 and TRBJ2-7, the full variable domain is GAGVSQSPRYKVTKRGQDVTLRCDPISSHATLYWYQQALGQGPEFLTYFNYEAQPDKSGLPSDRFSAERPEGSISTLTIQRTEQRDSAMYRCASSPPGGEQYFGPGTRLTVT.

This clone was recorded once. This rearrangement joins TRBV6-5 to TRBJ2-7, with 8 bases aligning to TRBD2. With V trimmed by 2 bases and J by 3 bases, 9 bases remained unmatched. CDR3 length equals 16 residues. CDR1 is MNHEY, CDR2 SVGAGI, per germline. CDR3 in amino acids: CASSYRRPTSGYEQYF. The CDR3 DNA is TGTGCCAGCAGTTACCGCCGGCCCACTAGCGGCTACGAGCAGTACTTC.

The chain is built from TRBV5-5 and TRBJ1-5; 9 bases align to TRBD1. Germline V gives CDR1 SGHKS, CDR2 YYEKEE (reference sequence). V trimming: 3 bases; J trimming: 1 base; junction bases outside the gene matches: 11. CDR3 size: 18 residues. CDR3 protein: CASSYATGGVGSNQPQHF. In nucleotides, the CDR3 is TGTGCCAGCAGCTACGCCACAGGGGGCGTGGGGAGCAATCAGCCCCAGCATTTT.

The rearrangement uses TRBV9 and TRBJ2-7; 9 bases map to TRBD2. CDR3 length: 15 residues. The germline gives CDR1 SGDLS, CDR2 YYNGEE. J gave up 4 bases and V 0 bases, and 5 bases lay outside the gene matches. The CDR3, as DNA: TGTGCCAGCAGCGTAGGGGCTAGCGGGGCTTACGAGCAGTACTTC. It is translated as CASSVGASGAYEQYF. The variable domain in full, completed from reference TRBV9 and TRBJ2-7, reads DSGVTQTPKHLITATGQRVTLRCSPRSGDLSVYWYQQSLDQGLQFLIQYYNGEERAKGNILERFSAQQFPDLHSELNLSSLELGDSALYFCASSVGASGAYEQYFGPGTRLTVT.

The rearrangement links TRBV6-1 to TRBJ2-3; D gene uncertain. V gave up 6 bases and J gave up 8 bases, with 15 bases separating them. The CDR3 has 13 amino acids. CDR1 is MNHNS and CDR2 is SASEGT in the germline V gene. The CDR3 DNA reads TGTGCCAGCAGCTATCTGAACTCGGGTACGCAGTATTTT. Translation: CASSYLNSGTQYF.

CDR3 residues: CASSSLRSGGLYNEQFF. DNA of the CDR3: TGTGCCAGCAGCTCCCTGCGCAGCGGGGGTCTTTACAATGAGCAGTTCTTC. The rearrangement uses TRBV11-2 and TRBJ2-1; 8 positions match TRBD2. V shed 4 bases and J 4 bases; nucleotides not matched to a gene: 12. Germline assignment: CDR1 SGHAT and CDR2 FQNNGV. This CDR3 is 17 amino acids long.

DNA of the CDR3: TGTGCCAGCAGCCTAGAAACAGGGATTTCCTATGGCTACACCTTC. Amino acid sequence: CASSLETGISYGYTF. The chain joins TRBV7-2 to TRBJ1-2; perhaps TRBD1 as D (6 bases). The V end lost 5 bases, the J end lost 4 bases, and 17 bases lay between the germline ends. Germline loops: CDR1 SGHTA, CDR2 FQGNSA. The CDR3 runs to 15 residues.

The rearrangement uses TRBV7-9 and TRBJ2-5, with TRBD2 matching 8 bases. With V trimmed by 1 base and J by 5 bases, 12 bases remained unmatched. From germline, CDR1 is SEHNR and CDR2 FQNEAQ (reference sequence). The CDR3 sequence is 17 residues long. CDR3 DNA sequence: TGTGCCAGCAGCTTAGTCGCGGGAGGTGGTGCCCGGGAGACCCAGTACTTC. Translated: CASSLVAGGGARETQYF.

CDR3 protein: CASIERGSGEAFF. The CDR3 DNA is TGTGCCAGCATAGAACGGGGATCGGGCGAAGCTTTCTTT. The rearrangement uses TRBV6-1 and TRBJ1-1; D gene uncertain. CDR3 size: 13 residues. Trimming pared 7 bases from V and 8 bases from J, leaving 17 bases between. CDR1 is MNHNS and CDR2 is SASEGT in the germline V gene.